The sequence of this TCR beta chain was determined in a study of blood T cell repertoires in COVID-19. For the study at large: There were acute and convalescent COVID-19 samples, and they came from the United States, Italy and Spain. PBMCs, B-cell-depleted T cells, or T cells were the source of the cDNA or gDNA that made up the material.

Authors' methods: Scientists estimated how many nucleated cells there were by amplifying reference gene primers. This table comes from immunoSEQ multiplex PCR, and its TCRdb copy is limited to in-frame clones, with some not included. Clone size and V and J calls were adopted from that table, with D and trimming inferred from the DNA. The sample shows 270,000 or so clones, over 75% of them seen only once. This clone was recorded only once. CDR1 SEHNR and CDR2 FQNEAQ come from the germline V gene (reference sequence). CDR3 length: 13 amino acids. Trimming cost V 8 bases and J 4 bases; bases outside gene matches: 4.

V usage is TRBV7-9 and J usage is TRBJ1-1, with 10 bases aligning to TRBD1. This TCR was sampled from a human donor in a cohort sampled during active COVID-19. Sequenced material: peripheral blood. CDR3 nucleotides: TGTGCCAGCTCGGACAGGGGGACCACTGAAGCTTTCTTT. This sequence encodes CASSDRGTTEAFF.